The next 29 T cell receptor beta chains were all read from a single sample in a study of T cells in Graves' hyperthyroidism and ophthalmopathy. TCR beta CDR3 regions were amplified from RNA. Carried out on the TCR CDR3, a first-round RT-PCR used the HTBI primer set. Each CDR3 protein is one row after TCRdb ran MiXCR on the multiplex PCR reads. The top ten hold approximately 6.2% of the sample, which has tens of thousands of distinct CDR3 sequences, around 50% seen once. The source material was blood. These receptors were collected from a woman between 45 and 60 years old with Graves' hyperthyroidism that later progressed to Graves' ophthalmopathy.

This chain's CDR3 is CASSLAGELFF. As DNA, the CDR3 is TGTGCCAGCAGCTTGGCAGGGGAGCTGTTTTTT. J is TRBJ2-2 and V is TRBV5-4, with D unresolved. CDR3 length equals 11 residues. Germline lookup yields CDR1 SGHNT and CDR2 YYREEE (reference sequence). The ends were cut back, 0 bases at V and 8 bases at J, with 2 bases in the middle. Drawing the rest from reference TRBV5-4 and TRBJ2-2, the complete variable domain is ETGVTQSPTHLIKTRGQQVTLRCSSQSGHNTVSWYQQALGQGPQFIFQYYREEENGRGNFPPRFSGLQFPNYSSELNVNALELDDSALYLCASSLAGELFFGEGSRLTVL.

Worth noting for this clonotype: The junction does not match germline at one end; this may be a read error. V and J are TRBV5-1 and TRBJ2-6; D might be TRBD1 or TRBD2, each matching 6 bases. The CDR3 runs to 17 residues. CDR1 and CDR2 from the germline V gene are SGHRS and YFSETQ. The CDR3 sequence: CASSLLGGSSGANGLTF. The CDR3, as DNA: TGCGCCAGCAGCTTACTTGGGGGGAGCTCGGGGGCCAACGGCCTGACTTTC.

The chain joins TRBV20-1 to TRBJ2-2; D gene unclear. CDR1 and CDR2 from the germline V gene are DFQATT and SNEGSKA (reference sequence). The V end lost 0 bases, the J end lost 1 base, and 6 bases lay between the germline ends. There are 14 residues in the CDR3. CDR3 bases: TGCAGTGCTAGAGACTGGATGAACACCGGGGAGCTGTTTTTT. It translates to CSARDWMNTGELFF.

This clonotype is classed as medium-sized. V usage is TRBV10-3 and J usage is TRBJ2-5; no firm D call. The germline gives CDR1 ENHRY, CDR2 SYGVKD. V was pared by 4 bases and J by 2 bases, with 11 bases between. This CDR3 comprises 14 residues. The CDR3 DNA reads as TGTGCCATCAGTGGGGAAGGGTCGCAAGAGACCCAGTACTTC. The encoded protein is CAISGEGSQETQYF.

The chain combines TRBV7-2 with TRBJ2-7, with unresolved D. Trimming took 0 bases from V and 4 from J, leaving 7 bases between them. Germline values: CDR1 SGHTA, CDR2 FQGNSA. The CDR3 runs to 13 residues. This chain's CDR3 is CASSLASLYEQYF. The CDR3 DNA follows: TGTGCCAGCAGCTTAGCTTCTCTATACGAGCAGTACTTC.

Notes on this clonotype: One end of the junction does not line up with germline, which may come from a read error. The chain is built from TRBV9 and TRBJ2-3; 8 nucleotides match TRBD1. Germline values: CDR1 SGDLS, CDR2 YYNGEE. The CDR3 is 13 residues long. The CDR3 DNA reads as TGTGCTAGCAGCGCGCAGGGGGCGGATACGCAGTATTTT. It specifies CASSAQGADTQYF. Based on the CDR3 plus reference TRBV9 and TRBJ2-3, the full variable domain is DSGVTQTPKHLITATGQRVTLRCSPRSGDLSVYWYQQSLDQGLQFLIQYYNGEERAKGNILERFSAQQFPDLHSELNLSSLELGDSALYFCASSAQGADTQYFGPGTRLTVL.

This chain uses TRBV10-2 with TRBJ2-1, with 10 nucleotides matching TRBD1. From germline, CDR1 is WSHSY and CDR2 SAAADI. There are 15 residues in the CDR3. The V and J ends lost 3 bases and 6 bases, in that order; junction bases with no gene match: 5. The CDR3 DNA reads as TGCGCCAGCAGTGACCGGGACAGGGGCTCCAATGAGCAGTTCTTC. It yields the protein CASSDRDRGSNEQFF.

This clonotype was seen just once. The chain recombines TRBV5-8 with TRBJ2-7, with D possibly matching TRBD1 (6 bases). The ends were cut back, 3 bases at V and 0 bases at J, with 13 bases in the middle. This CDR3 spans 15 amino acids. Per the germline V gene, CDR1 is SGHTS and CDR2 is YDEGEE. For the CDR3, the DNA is TGTGCCAGCAGCTCCAGGGTAGGGGGCTCCTACGAGCAGTACTTC. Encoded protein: CASSSRVGGSYEQYF.

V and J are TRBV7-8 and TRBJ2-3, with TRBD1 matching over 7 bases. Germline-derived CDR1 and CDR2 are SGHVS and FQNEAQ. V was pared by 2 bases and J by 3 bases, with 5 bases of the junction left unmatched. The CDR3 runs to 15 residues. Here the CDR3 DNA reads TGTGCCAGCAGCTTAACGACAGGGCCTACAGATACGCAGTATTTT. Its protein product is CASSLTTGPTDTQYF.

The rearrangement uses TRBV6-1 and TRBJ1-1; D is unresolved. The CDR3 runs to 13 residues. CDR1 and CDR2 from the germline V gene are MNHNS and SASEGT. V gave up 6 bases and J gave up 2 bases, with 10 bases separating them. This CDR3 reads CASSRAVNTEAFF. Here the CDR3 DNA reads TGTGCCAGCAGCCGGGCGGTCAACACTGAAGCTTTCTTT.

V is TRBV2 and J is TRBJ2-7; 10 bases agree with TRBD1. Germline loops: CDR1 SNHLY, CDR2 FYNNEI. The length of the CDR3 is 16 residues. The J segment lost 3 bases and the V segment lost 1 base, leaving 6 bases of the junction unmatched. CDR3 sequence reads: CASSEEGQGINYEQYF. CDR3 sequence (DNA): TGTGCCAGCAGTGAAGAGGGACAGGGGATAAACTACGAGCAGTACTTC.

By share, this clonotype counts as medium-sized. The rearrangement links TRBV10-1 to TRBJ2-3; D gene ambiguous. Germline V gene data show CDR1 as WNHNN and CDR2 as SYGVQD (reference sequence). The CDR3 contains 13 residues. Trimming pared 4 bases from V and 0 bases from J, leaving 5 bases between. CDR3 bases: TGCGCCAGCAGTGCTCAGAGCACAGATACGCAGTATTTT. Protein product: CASSAQSTDTQYF.

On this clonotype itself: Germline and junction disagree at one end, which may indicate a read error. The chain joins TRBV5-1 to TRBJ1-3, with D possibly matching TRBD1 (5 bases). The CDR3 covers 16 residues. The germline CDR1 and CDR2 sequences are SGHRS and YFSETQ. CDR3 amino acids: CASSPGPVSPGNIIYF. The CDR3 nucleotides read TGCGCCAGCAGCCCGGGACCGGTTAGCCCTGGAAACATCATATATTTT.

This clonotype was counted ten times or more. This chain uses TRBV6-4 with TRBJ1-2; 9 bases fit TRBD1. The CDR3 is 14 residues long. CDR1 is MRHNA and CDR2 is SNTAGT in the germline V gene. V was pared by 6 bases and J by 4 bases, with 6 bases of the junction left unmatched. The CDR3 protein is CASSVDRGGYGYTF. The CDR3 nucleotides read TGTGCCAGCAGCGTGGACAGGGGCGGCTATGGCTACACCTTC.

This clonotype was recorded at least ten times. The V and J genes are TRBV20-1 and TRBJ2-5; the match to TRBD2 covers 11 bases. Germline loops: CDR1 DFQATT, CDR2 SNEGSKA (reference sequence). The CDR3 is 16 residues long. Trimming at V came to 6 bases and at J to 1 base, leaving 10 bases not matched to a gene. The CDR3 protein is CSATTLAGETQETQYF. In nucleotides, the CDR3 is TGCAGTGCAACAACACTAGCGGGAGAGACCCAAGAGACCCAGTACTTC.

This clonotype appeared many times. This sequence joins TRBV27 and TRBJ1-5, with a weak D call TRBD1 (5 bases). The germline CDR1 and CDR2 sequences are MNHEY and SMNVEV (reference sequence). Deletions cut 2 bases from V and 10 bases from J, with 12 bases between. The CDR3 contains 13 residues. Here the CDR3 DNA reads TGTGCCAGCAGTTTAGCACAGGCGCAACCCCAGCATTTT. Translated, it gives CASSLAQAQPQHF.

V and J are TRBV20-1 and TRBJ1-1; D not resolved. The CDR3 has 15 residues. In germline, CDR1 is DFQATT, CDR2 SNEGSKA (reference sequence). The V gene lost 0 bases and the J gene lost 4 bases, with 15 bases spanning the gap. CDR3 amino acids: CSARDLLQLGTEAFF. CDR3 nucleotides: TGCAGTGCTAGAGACTTGTTGCAGCTGGGCACTGAAGCTTTCTTT.

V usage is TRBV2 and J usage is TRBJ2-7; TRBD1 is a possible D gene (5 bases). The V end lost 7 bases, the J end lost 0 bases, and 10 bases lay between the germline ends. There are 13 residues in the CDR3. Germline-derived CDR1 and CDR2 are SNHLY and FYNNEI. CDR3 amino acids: CASKETASYEQYF. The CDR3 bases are TGTGCCAGCAAGGAGACAGCCTCCTACGAGCAGTACTTC.

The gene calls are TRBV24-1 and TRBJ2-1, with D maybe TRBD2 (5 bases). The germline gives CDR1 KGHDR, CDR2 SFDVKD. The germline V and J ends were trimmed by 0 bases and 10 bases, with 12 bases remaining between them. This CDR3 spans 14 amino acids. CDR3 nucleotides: TGTGCCACCAGTGATTTGGTTGGGAGCTCAGAGCAGTTCTTC. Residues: CATSDLVGSSEQFF.

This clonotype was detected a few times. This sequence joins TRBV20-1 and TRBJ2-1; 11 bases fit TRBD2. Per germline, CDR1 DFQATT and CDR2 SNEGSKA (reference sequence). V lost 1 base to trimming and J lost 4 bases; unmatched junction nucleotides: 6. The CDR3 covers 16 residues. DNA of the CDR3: TGCAGTGCTAGAGGGTGGGGACTAGCGGTATACAATGAGCAGTTCTTC. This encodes CSARGWGLAVYNEQFF.

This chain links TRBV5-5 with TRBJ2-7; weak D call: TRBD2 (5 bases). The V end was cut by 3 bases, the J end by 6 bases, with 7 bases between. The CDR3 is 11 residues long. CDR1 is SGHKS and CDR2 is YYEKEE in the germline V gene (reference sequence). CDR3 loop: CASSWSGEQYF. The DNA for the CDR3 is TGTGCCAGCAGCTGGAGCGGCGAGCAGTACTTC.

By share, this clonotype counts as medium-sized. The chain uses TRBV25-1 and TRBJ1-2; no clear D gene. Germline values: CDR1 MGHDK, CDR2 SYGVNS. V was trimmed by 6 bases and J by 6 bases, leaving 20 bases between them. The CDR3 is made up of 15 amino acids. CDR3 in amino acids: CASSPPPEIGNGYTF. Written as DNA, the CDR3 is TGTGCCAGCAGCCCCCCTCCGGAGATAGGGAATGGCTACACCTTC.

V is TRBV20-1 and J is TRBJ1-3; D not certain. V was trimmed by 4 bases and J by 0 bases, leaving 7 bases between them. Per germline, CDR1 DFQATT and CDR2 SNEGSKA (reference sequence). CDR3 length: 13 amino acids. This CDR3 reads CSATGFSGNTIYF. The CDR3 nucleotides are TGCAGTGCTACTGGTTTCTCTGGAAACACCATATATTTT.

The CDR3 spells CASSVGRRNTEAFF. The CDR3 DNA reads as TGTGCCAGTAGTGTAGGCCGCAGAAACACTGAAGCTTTCTTT. This chain joins TRBV19 and TRBJ1-1; D is unresolved. Trimming removed 5 bases from V and 2 bases from J, with 12 bases in between. The CDR3 is 14 amino acids. The germline V gene has CDR1 LNHDA and CDR2 SQIVND (reference sequence).

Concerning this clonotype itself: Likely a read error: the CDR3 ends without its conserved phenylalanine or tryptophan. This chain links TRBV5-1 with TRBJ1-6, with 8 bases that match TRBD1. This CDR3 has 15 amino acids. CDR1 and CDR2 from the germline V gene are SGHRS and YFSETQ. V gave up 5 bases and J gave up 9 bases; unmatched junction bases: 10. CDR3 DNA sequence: TGCGCCAGCAGTGGTAATCAGGGGGCAGGTTCACCCCTCCACCTT. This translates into CASSGNQGAGSPLHL.

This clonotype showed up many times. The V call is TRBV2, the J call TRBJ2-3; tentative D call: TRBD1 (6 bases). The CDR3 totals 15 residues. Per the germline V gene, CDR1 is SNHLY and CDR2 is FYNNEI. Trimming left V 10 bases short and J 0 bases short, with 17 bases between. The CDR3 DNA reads TGTGCCAACCCGAAGAGCCAGGGGAGCACAGATACGCAGTATTTT. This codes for CANPKSQGSTDTQYF.

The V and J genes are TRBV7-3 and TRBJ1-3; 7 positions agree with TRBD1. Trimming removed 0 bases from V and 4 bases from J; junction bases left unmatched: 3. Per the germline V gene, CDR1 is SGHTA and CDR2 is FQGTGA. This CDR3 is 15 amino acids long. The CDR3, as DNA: TGTGCCAGCAGCTTAACAGGGGGCGAAGGAAACACCATATATTTT. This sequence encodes CASSLTGGEGNTIYF. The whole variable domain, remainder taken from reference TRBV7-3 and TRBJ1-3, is GAGVSQTPSNKVTEKGKYVELRCDPISGHTALYWYRQSLGQGPEFLIYFQGTGAADDSGLPNDRFFAVRPEGSVSTLKIQRTERGDSAVYLCASSLTGGEGNTIYFGEGSWLTVV.

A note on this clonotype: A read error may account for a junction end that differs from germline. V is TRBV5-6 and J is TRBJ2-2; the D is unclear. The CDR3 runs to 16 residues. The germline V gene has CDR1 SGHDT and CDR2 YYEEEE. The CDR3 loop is CTSSLDRNTNTGELFF. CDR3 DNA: TGCACCAGCAGCTTGGATCGGAATACGAACACCGGGGAGCTGTTTTTT.

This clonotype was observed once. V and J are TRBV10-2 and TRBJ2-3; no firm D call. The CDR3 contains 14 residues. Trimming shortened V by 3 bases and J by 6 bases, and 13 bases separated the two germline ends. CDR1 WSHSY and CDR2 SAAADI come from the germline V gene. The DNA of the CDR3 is TGCGCCAGCAGTGACGGCCCCCTTAAGGATACGCAGTATTTT. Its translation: CASSDGPLKDTQYF.